These T cell receptor beta chains were read from a single sample in a study of T cell responses to AZD1222 COVID-19 vaccine. Method: immunoSEQ multiplex PCR; TCRdb's copy keeps in-frame clones and lacks some. The top ten hold 1.5% to 2% of the sample, which has 150,000 or so clones, 91% seen once. Sample: peripheral blood, taken on day 0 of AZD1222 vaccination. These receptors originate from an adult in good health. The CDR3 runs from the conserved cysteine through the conserved F or W. Each record gives: D gene, J gene, V gene, clone size, CDR3 DNA, CDR3 protein. The D gene is left open where the match is weak. Size is omitted from some rows. Given values are once, few, many or a class for expanded clones.

- TRBJ2-7 TRBV4-3 - TGCGCCAGCAGCCAGGGGGTGGCCGCCAGCTCCTACGAGCAGTACTTC CASSQGVAASSYEQYF
- TRBJ2-1 TRBV6-4 - TGTGCCAGCAGTGATATGAACACTAATGAGCAGTTCTTC CASSDMNTNEQFF
TRBD1 TRBJ1-2 TRBV6-6 - TGTGCCAGCAGTTACTCAGACAGGGCGGGCTATGGCTACACCTTC CASSYSDRAGYGYTF
- TRBJ2-7 TRBV25-1 - TGTGCCACCCTGGGGGGGGCTTACGAGCAGTACTTC CATLGGAYEQYF
TRBD1 TRBJ2-7 TRBV28 - TGTGCCAGCAGTTTACGATTCTCGTTCGCTGGACAGGCCTACGAGCAGTACTTC CASSLRFSFAGQAYEQYF
TRBD1 TRBJ2-7 TRBV30 - TGTGCCTGGAGTCCCCCGGGACAGACTTACTACGAGCAGTACTTC CAWSPPGQTYYEQYF
- TRBJ2-5 TRBV7-2 - TGTGCCAGCAGCCCAGGGGGAGGTCAAGAGACCCAGTACTTC CASSPGGGQETQYF
- TRBJ1-5 TRBV21-1 - TGTGCCAGCAGCAAGCGCAGGCACCTAGATCAGCCCCAGCATTTT CASSKRRHLDQPQHF
- TRBJ1-1 TRBV6-5 - TGTGCCATCAGAAGGGGGGCTATGAACACTGAAGCTTTCTTT CAIRRGAMNTEAFF
- TRBJ1-3 TRBV28 - TGTGCCAGCAGTACGGGGGGTTACTCTGGAAACACCATATATTTT CASSTGGYSGNTIYF
- TRBJ1-3 TRBV13 few TGTGCCAGCAGCCCAAGTTGGGGACAAACGAGCTCTGGAAACACCATATATTTT CASSPSWGQTSSGNTIYF
- TRBJ1-1 TRBV29-1 - TGCAGCGTTGAAAGCCGGGGGGCCACTGAAGCTTTCTTT CSVESRGATEAFF
- TRBJ1-4 TRBV27 - TGTGCCAGCAGTCCAGGACAGATTAATGAAAAACTGTTTTTT CASSPGQINEKLFF
- TRBJ2-3 TRBV10-2 once TGCGCCAGCAGTTCAGGTCTGAGGAGCACAGATACGCAGTATTTT CASSSGLRSTDTQYF
- TRBJ1-3 TRBV6-5 - TGTGCCAGCAGTTTCCAACCCCAGGGGACTGGAAACACCATATATTTT CASSFQPQGTGNTIYF
- TRBJ1-2 TRBV20-1 - TGCAGTGCTAGTACCGGAGGCGAAGGCTATGGCTACACCTTC CSASTGGEGYGYTF
TRBD2 TRBJ2-1 TRBV7-2 - TGTGCCAGCAGCTATGGACTAGCGGTATACAATGAGCAGTTCTTC CASSYGLAVYNEQFF
- TRBJ1-1 TRBV6-5 - TGTGCCAGCAGCACACCCGGGTTTGCTTTCTTT CASSTPGFAFF
TRBD2 TRBJ2-3 TRBV7-2 - TGTGCCAGCACCTTAATAGCGGGAGGGTTTAAAGATACGCAGTATTTT CASTLIAGGFKDTQYF
- TRBJ2-2 TRBV5-6 - TGTGCCAGCAGCTGGGCCACGAGTATGCTGTTTTTT CASSWATSMLFF
- TRBJ1-2 TRBV6-5 - TGTGCCAGCAGTTACTCGGGAGCAGTCTATGGCTACACCTTC CASSYSGAVYGYTF
- TRBJ1-1 TRBV13 - TGTGCCAGCAGCTCTCGGGACAAGAACACTGAAGCTTTCTTT CASSSRDKNTEAFF
TRBD2 TRBJ2-7 TRBV15 - TGTGCCACCAGCAGAGTACTAGCGGGAAACGAGCAGTACTTC CATSRVLAGNEQYF
TRBD1 TRBJ1-1 TRBV7-9 - TGTGCCAGCAGCTCCTGGTTTACAGGGGGCCCTGAAGCTTTCTTT CASSSWFTGGPEAFF
TRBD1 TRBJ1-6 TRBV27 - TGTGCCAGCAGTCCGAGGGGACAGGTGAGAAATTCACCCCTCCACTTT CASSPRGQVRNSPLHF
- TRBJ1-2 TRBV29-1 - TGCAGCGACGCAGCGGCGGACCGCCTCTTC CSDAAADRLF
- TRBJ2-1 TRBV29-1 - TGCAGCGTTGACGGCCAACCGGACTATGAGCAGTTCTTC CSVDGQPDYEQFF
TRBD1 TRBJ1-2 TRBV5-1 - TGCGCCAGCAGCTTAACAGGGGGAGGGATCTATGGCTACACCTTC CASSLTGGGIYGYTF
- TRBJ1-6 TRBV4-1 - TGCGCCAGCAGCCAAAGTAGGCTGCAAATCGCGTCACCCCTCCACTTT CASSQSRLQIASPLHF
- TRBJ1-1 TRBV9 - TGTGCCAGCAGCGCAGGGAGGGGCACTGAAGCTTTCTTT CASSAGRGTEAFF
- TRBJ1-4 TRBV4-3 - TGCGCCAGCAGCCGAACAGGGAAAAGGGGTGAAAAACTGTTTTTT CASSRTGKRGEKLFF